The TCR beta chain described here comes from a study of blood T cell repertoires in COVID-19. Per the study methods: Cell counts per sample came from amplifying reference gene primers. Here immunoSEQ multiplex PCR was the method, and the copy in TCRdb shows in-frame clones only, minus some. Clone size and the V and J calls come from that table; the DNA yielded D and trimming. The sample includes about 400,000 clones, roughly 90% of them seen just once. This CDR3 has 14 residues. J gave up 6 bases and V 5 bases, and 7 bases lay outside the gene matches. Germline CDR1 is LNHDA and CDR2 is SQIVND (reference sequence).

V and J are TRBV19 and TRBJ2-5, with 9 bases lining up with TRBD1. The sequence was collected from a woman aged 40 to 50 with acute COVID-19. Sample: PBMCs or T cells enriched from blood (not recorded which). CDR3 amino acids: CASSLLGTGQTQYF. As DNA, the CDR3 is TGTGCCAGTAGTTTGTTGGGGACAGGGCAGACCCAGTACTTC.